This entry concerns a single TCR beta chain. Germline V gene data show CDR1 as SGHTA and CDR2 as FQGNSA. Deletions cut 5 bases from V and 6 bases from J, with 16 bases between. The CDR3 has 14 amino acids. This record belongs to a study of blood T cell repertoires in COVID-19. Background on the study: Sources were T cells, B-cell-depleted T cells, or PBMCs; the material itself was cDNA or gDNA.

Authors' methods: Reference gene primers were amplified, and this amplification served to estimate nucleated cell counts. Using immunoSEQ multiplex PCR, the repertoire was profiled, and TCRdb retains in-frame clones only, with some absent. Clonal size and the V and J genes are those of that table, whereas D and trimming came from the DNA. Of hundreds of thousands of clones in the sample, 80% to 90% were seen once. The study drew participants aged roughly 18 to 95 years from about two dozen US areas. This TCR was sampled from a woman between 50 and 59 years old who had recovered from COVID-19. The rearrangement uses TRBV7-2 and TRBJ1-2; D may be TRBD1 (6 bases). The sample consisted of PBMCs or T cells enriched from blood (not recorded which). CDR3 coding DNA: TGTGCCAGCAGCACGACGCAGGGGCTGAATGGCTACACCTTC. This translates into CASSTTQGLNGYTF.